This T cell receptor (beta chain) comes out of a study of T cells in Graves' hyperthyroidism and ophthalmopathy. At the level of the study: Before any treatment, at initial diagnosis, peripheral blood was collected.

The CDR3 has 14 residues. V was trimmed by 5 bases and J by 3 bases, leaving 10 bases between them. Per the germline V gene, CDR1 is MNHNS and CDR2 is SASEGT. From RNA transcripts, TCR beta CDR3 regions were amplified. The TCR CDR3 was amplified in a first-round RT-PCR using the HTBI primer set. TCRdb passed the multiplex PCR reads through MiXCR, listing each CDR3 protein once. The sample carries a few hundred thousand distinct CDR3 sequences, 15% to 18% recorded once. This clonotype came up many times. Its specificity is not known. The study, taken as a whole, reports: Most expanded thyroid clonotypes above 0.001 recurred in blood.

The chain joins TRBV6-1 to TRBJ1-4; TRBD1 might be the D (6 bases). The sequencing input was blood. This TCR derives from a woman in her thirties with Graves' hyperthyroidism. CDR3 region: CASSLRGSNEKLFF. For the CDR3, the DNA is TGTGCCAGCAGTTTAAGGGGGTCTAATGAAAAACTGTTTTTT.